The next 29 T cell receptor beta chains were all read from a single sample in a study of blood T cell repertoires in COVID-19. Here immunoSEQ multiplex PCR was the method, and the copy in TCRdb shows in-frame clones only, minus some. The sample records about 370,000 clones, roughly 90% being singletons. Sequenced input: peripheral blood. These receptors were obtained from a woman aged 30 to 39 with COVID-19, enrolled during active disease.

This clone was recorded a few times. This chain connects TRBV27 to TRBJ2-5; 10 positions match TRBD1. CDR3 size: 15 residues. Germline lookup yields CDR1 MNHEY and CDR2 SMNVEV (reference sequence). J lost 4 bases, V lost 6 bases, and 8 bases had no gene match. The CDR3 nucleotides are TGTGCCAGCAGCCCACGACAGGGGGCACGAGAGACCCAGTACTTC. Its translation is CASSPRQGARETQYF.

This chain joins TRBV2 and TRBJ1-2; D call uncertain. V lost 8 bases, J lost 1 base, and 11 bases lay in between. Germline V lookup: CDR1 SNHLY, CDR2 FYNNEI. The CDR3 extends over 13 amino acids. The chain's CDR3 is CASGPSSNYGYTF. In DNA form, the CDR3 reads TGTGCCAGCGGGCCTTCCAGTAACTATGGCTACACCTTC.

In its sample, this clone was seen once. The V and J genes are TRBV5-1 and TRBJ1-4, with 8 bases lining up with TRBD1. The CDR3 contains 16 residues. Trimming at V came to 8 bases and at J to 0 bases, leaving 9 bases not matched to a gene. CDR1 is SGHRS, CDR2 YFSETQ, per germline. CDR3 region: CASKTGVSATNEKLFF. The DNA for the CDR3 is TGCGCCAGTAAGACAGGGGTTTCTGCAACTAATGAAAAACTGTTTTTT. Full variable domain (rest looked up from reference TRBV5-1 and TRBJ1-4): KAGVTQTPRYLIKTRGQQVTLSCSPISGHRSVSWYQQTPGQGLQFLFEYFSETQRNKGNFPGRFSGRQFSNSRSEMNVSTLELGDSALYLCASKTGVSATNEKLFFGSGTQLSVL.

CDR3 loop: CASSAGLAENYEQYV. The CDR3 nucleotides are TGTGCCAGCAGCGCCGGACTAGCAGAAAACTACGAGCAGTACGTC. J is TRBJ2-7 and V is TRBV5-4, with 8 bases matching TRBD2. Losses at the gene ends were 4 bases for V and 3 bases for J; bases not matched to a gene: 9. Germline CDR1 SGHNT, CDR2 YYREEE (reference sequence). This CDR3 is built from 15 residues.

This rearrangement joins TRBV6-2 or TRBV6-3 to TRBJ2-1; 10 bases match TRBD1. The CDR3 loop spans 16 amino acids. Germline V gives CDR1 MNHEY, CDR2 SVGEGT. J gave up 8 bases and V 0 bases, and 7 bases lay outside the gene matches. CDR3 in DNA: TGTGCCAGCAGTTACTCTCCGGGACAGGGGAGGTATGAGCAGTTCTTC. As protein: CASSYSPGQGRYEQFF.

The CDR3 protein is CATTSRFETGELFF. For the CDR3, the DNA is TGTGCCACCACATCGAGGTTTGAAACCGGGGAGCTGTTTTTT. V usage is TRBV24-1 and J usage is TRBJ2-2; D gene uncertain. V was trimmed by 8 bases and J by 5 bases, leaving 14 bases between them. This CDR3 contains 14 residues. Germline loops: CDR1 KGHDR, CDR2 SFDVKD.

The chain joins TRBV7-2 to TRBJ2-7; the match to TRBD2 covers 8 bases. The CDR3 spans 14 residues. Germline assignment: CDR1 SGHTA and CDR2 FQGNSA. The V gene end was trimmed by 6 bases and the J gene end by 5 bases; junction bases not matched to a gene: 9. This CDR3 is CASSQTSASDEQYF. DNA for the CDR3: TGTGCCAGCAGTCAGACTAGCGCTAGCGACGAGCAGTACTTC.

The rearrangement joins TRBV2 to TRBJ2-7, with TRBD2 as a possible D gene (6 bases). This CDR3 is built from 16 residues. Trimming pared 7 bases from V and 2 bases from J, leaving 21 bases between. The V gene's germline CDR1 is SNHLY and CDR2 FYNNEI. Here the CDR3 reads CASKLLMGGTPYEQYF. Written as DNA, the CDR3 is TGTGCCAGCAAGCTATTGATGGGGGGTACCCCCTACGAGCAGTACTTC.

The rearrangement uses TRBV29-1 and TRBJ2-3; perhaps TRBD1 as D (5 bases). The CDR3 runs to 13 residues. V was clipped by 6 bases and J by 2 bases, with 12 bases between them. Germline assignment: CDR1 SQVTM and CDR2 ANQGSEA. For the CDR3, the DNA is TGCAGCGTCAACACAGGAATCACAGATACGCAGTATTTT. This gives the protein CSVNTGITDTQYF.

The chain combines TRBV28 with TRBJ2-2; D possibly corresponds to TRBD2 (6 bases). Germline CDR1 and CDR2: MDHEN and SYDVKM. V lost 5 bases, J lost 0 bases, and 13 bases lay in between. The CDR3 extends over 16 amino acids. DNA of the CDR3: TGTGCCAGCAGTGGGGGACTGACGACGAACACCGGGGAGCTGTTTTTT. Amino acid sequence: CASSGGLTTNTGELFF.

CDR3 DNA: TGTGCCAGCAGCCAAGAGAGGGTTTTGGCTGGAAACACCATATATTTT. Translation gives CASSQERVLAGNTIYF. This sequence joins TRBV4-2 and TRBJ1-3; unclear D gene. CDR1 and CDR2 (germline): LGHNA, YNFKEQ. V was trimmed by 0 bases and J by 2 bases, leaving 11 bases between them. The CDR3 is 16 residues long.

This rearrangement joins TRBV24-1 to TRBJ2-3; TRBD1 is a possible D gene (6 bases). The V end lost 6 bases, the J end lost 4 bases, and 13 bases lay between the germline ends. This CDR3 has 14 residues. CDR1 is KGHDR and CDR2 is SFDVKD in the germline V gene. The CDR3 DNA reads TGTGCCACCAGTTACGCAGGGGCGGCAGATACGCAGTATTTT. Its protein is CATSYAGAADTQYF.

This clone has just one count. The rearrangement joins TRBV28 to TRBJ2-2, with D unclear. The CDR3 covers 15 residues. Trimming took 2 bases from V and 4 from J, leaving 11 bases between them. Germline CDR1 is MDHEN and CDR2 is SYDVKM. The CDR3 region is CASSLRLWSTGELFF. CDR3 DNA sequence: TGTGCCAGCAGTTTAAGGCTATGGAGCACCGGGGAGCTGTTTTTT.

The V gene is TRBV19, the J gene TRBJ1-2; 9 positions match TRBD1. CDR1 LNHDA and CDR2 SQIVND come from the germline V gene (reference sequence). This CDR3 contains 21 residues. Trimming cost V 3 bases and J 10 bases; bases outside gene matches: 30. The CDR3 here is CASSIYRWGQGRGGGFSAYTF. The DNA of the CDR3 is TGTGCCAGTAGTATTTATCGTTGGGGACAGGGTAGAGGTGGGGGATTTTCAGCCTACACCTTC. The whole variable domain, remainder taken from reference TRBV19 and TRBJ1-2, is DGGITQSPKYLFRKEGQNVTLSCEQNLNHDAMYWYRQDPGQGLRLIYYSQIVNDFQKGDIAEGYSVSREKKESFPLTVTSAQKNPTAFYLCASSIYRWGQGRGGGFSAYTFGSGTRLTVV.

The genes are TRBV9 and TRBJ2-1; D may be TRBD2 (5 bases). The CDR3 contains 12 residues. The germline gives CDR1 SGDLS, CDR2 YYNGEE. Trimming removed 4 bases at V and 6 bases at J, with 8 bases between. The DNA of the CDR3 is TGTGCCAGCAGCCTCGCGGGCAATGAGCAGTTCTTC. This translates into CASSLAGNEQFF. Looking up the rest from reference TRBV9 and TRBJ2-1 gives the full variable domain: DSGVTQTPKHLITATGQRVTLRCSPRSGDLSVYWYQQSLDQGLQFLIQYYNGEERAKGNILERFSAQQFPDLHSELNLSSLELGDSALYFCASSLAGNEQFFGPGTRLTVL.

J is TRBJ1-2 and V is TRBV7-2; possible D gene TRBD1, 5 bases. The germline V and J ends were trimmed by 10 bases and 3 bases, with 18 bases remaining between them. The CDR3 runs to 14 residues. Germline V lookup: CDR1 SGHTA, CDR2 FQGNSA. The CDR3 region is CATLGGRAHYGYTF. DNA for the CDR3: TGTGCCACCCTGGGTGGCAGGGCGCACTATGGCTACACCTTC.

Only one count was recorded for this clone. The V and J genes are TRBV14 and TRBJ2-3, with TRBD1 identical over 7 bases. This CDR3 has 13 residues. Germline lookup yields CDR1 SGHDN and CDR2 FVKESK. J gave up 7 bases and V 6 bases, and 7 bases lay outside the gene matches. CDR3 residues: CASSPDRAYTQYF. The CDR3 coding sequence is TGTGCCAGCAGTCCCGACAGGGCTTATACGCAGTATTTT.

The rearrangement uses TRBV25-1 and TRBJ1-1; D not resolved. The CDR3 is made up of 16 amino acids. With 4 bases removed from V and 2 bases from J, the gap between germline ends came to 17 bases. The V gene's germline CDR1 is MGHDK and CDR2 SYGVNS. CDR3 sequence reads: CASSGPARGGNTEAFF. In DNA form, the CDR3 reads TGTGCCAGCAGTGGCCCCGCCCGGGGAGGCAACACTGAAGCTTTCTTT. The complete variable domain, with remaining parts taken from reference TRBV25-1 and TRBJ1-1, reads EADIYQTPRYLVIGTGKKITLECSQTMGHDKMYWYQQDPGMELHLIHYSYGVNSTEKGDLSSESTVSRIRTEHFPLTLESARPSHTSQYLCASSGPARGGNTEAFFGQGTRLTVV.

The chain employs TRBV5-7 and TRBJ2-2; tentatively, D is TRBD1 (6 bases). TRBV5-7 is sorted into the ORF group, with uncertain function. There are 15 residues in the CDR3. Trimming left V 0 bases short and J 0 bases short, with 6 bases between. CDR3 in DNA: TGTGCCAGCAGCTTGGGGACAGCGAACACCGGGGAGCTGTTTTTT. This sequence encodes CASSLGTANTGELFF.

V and J are TRBV6-2 or TRBV6-3 and TRBJ2-2; 10 bases match TRBD2. Unmatched junction bases numbered 15, after V lost 6 bases and J lost 8 bases. There are 17 residues in the CDR3. CDR1 and CDR2 (germline): MNHEY, SVGEGT. CDR3 in amino acids: CASSHVLGLATPGELFF. CDR3 DNA sequence: TGTGCCAGCAGCCACGTCTTGGGACTAGCGACCCCGGGGGAGCTGTTTTTT.

The chain combines TRBV7-2 with TRBJ2-3, with 14 bases fitting TRBD2. Germline loops: CDR1 SGHTA, CDR2 FQGNSA. Unmatched junction bases numbered 12, after V lost 9 bases and J lost 7 bases. This CDR3 spans 16 amino acids. CDR3 in amino acids: CASSTSGGAIANTQYF. The CDR3 region has the DNA TGTGCCAGTTCGACTAGCGGGGGGGCAATAGCGAATACGCAGTATTTT.

This chain joins TRBV30 and TRBJ1-2; perhaps TRBD1 as D (5 bases). The CDR3 length is 9 residues. The V gene's germline CDR1 is GTSNPN and CDR2 SVGIG (reference sequence). Trimming stripped 8 bases from V and 7 bases from J, with 8 bases between. In DNA, the CDR3 is TGTGCCACGGGGGGTGGCTACACCTTC. Its translation: CATGGGYTF.

This clone was recorded only once. V and J are TRBV20-1 and TRBJ2-2; TRBD2 might be the D (6 bases). In germline, CDR1 is DFQATT, CDR2 SNEGSKA (reference sequence). With 3 bases removed from V and 6 bases from J, the gap between germline ends came to 14 bases. This CDR3 contains 14 residues. The CDR3 is CSASGGTVAGELFF. Here the CDR3 DNA reads TGCAGTGCTAGTGGCGGGACTGTCGCCGGGGAGCTGTTTTTT.

For the CDR3, the DNA is TGTGCCAGCAGCTTGTCCAGGGTTGGCGAGCAGTACGTC. Residues: CASSLSRVGEQYV. The chain uses TRBV11-2 and TRBJ2-7, with D perhaps matching TRBD1 (5 bases). The CDR3 spans 13 residues. Germline V gives CDR1 SGHAT, CDR2 FQNNGV. V was trimmed by 3 bases and J by 6 bases, leaving 12 bases between them.

This clone was seen only a few times. The chain employs TRBV7-9 and TRBJ2-7, with TRBD1 as a possible D gene (6 bases). Germline V gene data show CDR1 as SEHNR and CDR2 as FQNEAQ (reference sequence). V shed 7 bases and J shed 2 bases, with 18 bases lying between them. The CDR3 runs 15 residues. The CDR3 reads CASTPWVQGTYEQYF. The DNA of the CDR3 is TGTGCCAGCACCCCGTGGGTACAGGGAACCTACGAGCAGTACTTC.

The chain employs TRBV4-3 and TRBJ1-2, with D possibly matching TRBD1 (6 bases). The germline V and J ends were trimmed by 0 bases and 4 bases, with 9 bases remaining between them. This CDR3 is built from 14 residues. The germline V gene encodes CDR1 LGHNA and CDR2 YSLEER. CDR3 protein: CASSQDTGPYGYTF. CDR3 nucleotide sequence: TGCGCCAGCAGCCAAGATACAGGGCCCTATGGCTACACCTTC.

Note on this clone: The identical CDR3 is also encoded by other nucleotide sequences in the sample. The rearrangement links TRBV18 to TRBJ1-1, with D maybe TRBD1 (6 bases). The CDR3 consists of 15 residues. V lost 0 bases, J lost 1 base, and 9 bases lay in between. Germline V gene data show CDR1 as KGHSH and CDR2 as LQKENI. CDR3 DNA sequence: TGTGCCAGCTCACCACCATCAGGGGCGAACACTGAAGCTTTCTTT. It codes for CASSPPSGANTEAFF. The full variable domain, its missing parts supplied by reference TRBV18 and TRBJ1-1, is NAGVMQNPRHLVRRRGQEARLRCSPMKGHSHVYWYRQLPEEGLKFMVYLQKENIIDESGMPKERFSAEFPKEGPSILRIQQVVRGDSAAYFCASSPPSGANTEAFFGQGTRLTVV.

Concerning this clone: A junction boundary mismatches the germline segment, possibly from a read error. The V and J genes are TRBV7-7 and TRBJ2-2; possibly TRBD1 for D (6 bases). From germline, CDR1 is SSHAT and CDR2 FNYEAQ (reference sequence). This CDR3 region has 17 residues. The CDR3 DNA is TGTGCTAGCAGCTTGCTTCCGGGACAAACCAACACCGGGGAGCTGTTTTTT. Encoded protein: CASSLLPGQTNTGELFF. The variable domain in full, with the rest retrieved from reference TRBV7-7 and TRBJ2-2, is GAGVSQSPRYKVTKRGQDVTLRCDPISSHATLYWYQQALGQGPEFLTYFNYEAQPDKSGLPSDRFSAERPEGSISTLTIQRTEQRDSAMYRCASSLLPGQTNTGELFFGEGSRLTVL.

DNA for the CDR3: TGTGCCACCAGTGACCCCGGAGAGTCCTACGAGCAGTACTTC. Its translation is CATSDPGESYEQYF. This chain uses TRBV24-1 with TRBJ2-7; no clear D gene. V shed 4 bases and J shed 1 base, with 10 bases lying between them. The germline gives CDR1 KGHDR, CDR2 SFDVKD. The CDR3 spans 14 residues.